Following are 30 T cell receptor beta chains from one sample sequenced in a study of shared clonotypes between healthy human individuals. This table comes from immunoSEQ multiplex PCR, and its TCRdb copy is limited to in-frame clones, with some not included. Of 2,500,000 or so clones listed, roughly 93% are singletons. Sample: naive CD4+ T cells from PBMCs. The subset was: CD45RA+ positively selected. Every receptor here comes from a man between 18 and 29 years old in good health. Some clones in this sample may be carry-over from other donors' samples.

The rearrangement uses TRBV7-9 and TRBJ2-5; D not resolved. CDR3 length: 13 residues. The V and J ends lost 1 base and 4 bases respectively, with 7 bases between them. Germline V CDR1 and CDR2: SEHNR, FQNEAQ (reference sequence). This CDR3 reads CASSLGVRETQYF. As DNA, the CDR3 is TGTGCCAGCAGCTTAGGGGTCCGAGAGACCCAGTACTTC.

A remark on this clone: In the same sample, other DNA sequences code for this CDR3. The chain combines TRBV28 with TRBJ1-5; the D gene is possibly TRBD1 (6 bases). The ends were cut back, 7 bases at V and 4 bases at J, with 8 bases in the middle. The CDR3 consists of 12 residues. CDR1 is MDHEN and CDR2 is SYDVKM in the germline V gene. The CDR3 DNA sequence: TGTGCCAGCACCACAGGGAATCAGCCCCAGCATTTT. Translated: CASTTGNQPQHF.

The chain uses TRBV6-5 and TRBJ2-1, with 8 nucleotides matching TRBD2. Germline V gene lookup returns CDR1 MNHEY and CDR2 SVGAGI. Unmatched junction bases numbered 8, after V lost 2 bases and J lost 5 bases. The CDR3 covers 16 residues. CDR3 sequence reads: CASSYPTSGGNNEQFF. The CDR3 bases are TGTGCCAGCAGTTACCCAACTAGCGGAGGGAACAATGAGCAGTTCTTC.

This chain links TRBV6-1 with TRBJ2-7, with D possibly being TRBD1 (6 bases). The germline V gene encodes CDR1 MNHNS and CDR2 SASEGT. V was cut by 6 bases and J by 4 bases, with 19 bases left in between. This CDR3 has 15 residues. This CDR3 reads CASRAPEQGRYEQYF. The CDR3 nucleotides read TGTGCCAGCAGGGCCCCCGAACAGGGTCGGTACGAGCAGTACTTC.

The V gene is TRBV9, the J gene TRBJ1-5, with D perhaps matching TRBD1 (5 bases). The V gene's germline CDR1 is SGDLS and CDR2 YYNGEE. The CDR3 spans 15 residues. Trimming took 0 bases from V and 5 from J, leaving 12 bases between them. The CDR3 loop reads CASSVGQGVDQPQHF. The CDR3, as DNA: TGTGCCAGCAGCGTAGGGCAGGGTGTGGATCAGCCCCAGCATTTT.

The chain employs TRBV5-1 and TRBJ2-1; 9 nucleotides align to TRBD2. The ends lost 5 bases at V and 6 bases at J; junction bases unmatched: 9. Germline-derived CDR1 and CDR2 are SGHRS and YFSETQ. The CDR3 has 15 residues. CDR3 residues: CASSPGVAGVNEQFF. The CDR3 DNA reads TGCGCCAGCAGTCCCGGGGTAGCGGGAGTCAATGAGCAGTTCTTC.

The chain recombines TRBV23-1 with TRBJ2-1; D call uncertain. TRBV23-1 is an ORF, with its function uncertain. V was clipped by 7 bases and J by 2 bases, with 0 bases between them. The CDR3 is 10 residues long. In nucleotides, the CDR3 is TGCGCCAGCACCTACAATGAGCAGTTCTTC. Encoded protein: CASTYNEQFF.

The chain is built from TRBV10-3 and TRBJ1-4; D unresolved. The CDR3 extends over 11 amino acids. Germline values: CDR1 ENHRY, CDR2 SYGVKD. With 4 bases removed from V and 7 bases from J, the gap between germline ends came to 4 bases. CDR3 sequence: CAISGGEKLFF. As DNA, the CDR3 is TGTGCCATCAGTGGGGGTGAAAAACTGTTTTTT.

The chain has TRBV7-6 and TRBJ2-1; the match to TRBD2 covers 12 bases. The CDR3 length is 15 residues. V lost 5 bases and J lost 9; bases outside the gene matches: 8. From germline, CDR1 is SGHVS and CDR2 FNYEAQ. CDR3 nucleotides: TGTGCCAGCAGCACCCTAGCGGGGGGGGCCACTGAGCAGTTCTTC. This translates into CASSTLAGGATEQFF.

The rearrangement uses TRBV5-1 and TRBJ2-7; 14 nucleotides agree with TRBD2. V gave up 4 bases and J gave up 0 bases; unmatched junction bases: 9. Germline CDR1 reads SGHRS; CDR2 reads YFSETQ. This CDR3 has 18 residues. The DNA of the CDR3 is TGCGCCAGCAGCAGAACAGGGACTAGCGGGAGTTCCTCCTACGAGCAGTACTTC. Amino acid sequence: CASSRTGTSGSSSYEQYF.

As DNA, the CDR3 is TGCGCCAGCAGCCAAGATGTGGGACGGACTTACAATGAGCAGTTCTTC. As protein: CASSQDVGRTYNEQFF. The rearrangement links TRBV4-3 to TRBJ2-1; the D gene could be TRBD1 or TRBD2 (5 bases each). The CDR3 consists of 16 residues. Germline values: CDR1 LGHNA, CDR2 YSLEER. Trimming left V 0 bases short and J 4 bases short, with 13 bases between.

The rearrangement joins TRBV29-1 to TRBJ2-1; TRBD2 matches 8 bases. Germline assignment: CDR1 SQVTM and CDR2 ANQGSEA. The V gene end was trimmed by 8 bases and the J gene end by 8 bases; junction bases not matched to a gene: 11. The length of the CDR3 is 13 residues. The chain's CDR3 is CSLASGSSYEQFF. CDR3 nucleotides: TGCAGCCTGGCCAGCGGGAGTAGCTATGAGCAGTTCTTC.

The rearrangement uses TRBV12-5 and TRBJ2-5; D gene ambiguous. CDR1 is LGHNT and CDR2 is FRNRAP in the germline V gene. The CDR3 spans 13 residues. V was cut by 5 bases and J by 3 bases, with 10 bases left in between. CDR3 sequence reads: CASGPPAEETQYF. In nucleotides, the CDR3 is TGTGCTAGTGGTCCCCCGGCAGAAGAGACCCAGTACTTC.

The chain has TRBV9 and TRBJ2-6, with D perhaps matching TRBD1 (6 bases). The germline V gene encodes CDR1 SGDLS and CDR2 YYNGEE. The CDR3 has 19 amino acids. The germline V and J ends were trimmed by 0 bases and 0 bases, with 16 bases remaining between them. CDR3 in amino acids: CASSVGSRGRGSGANVLTF. The CDR3 region has the DNA TGTGCCAGCAGCGTAGGGTCCCGTGGCAGGGGCTCTGGGGCCAACGTCCTGACTTTC.

V is TRBV28 and J is TRBJ1-5; D call uncertain. Per germline, CDR1 MDHEN and CDR2 SYDVKM. CDR3 size: 20 residues. Deletions cut 6 bases from V and 0 bases from J, with 27 bases between. This chain's CDR3 is CASSPARELLDHYSNQPQHF. As DNA, the CDR3 is TGTGCCAGCAGCCCCGCGCGTGAGCTTCTCGACCACTATAGCAATCAGCCCCAGCATTTT.

The chain is built from TRBV27 and TRBJ2-1; D may be TRBD1 (6 bases). The CDR3 extends over 18 amino acids. Germline assignment: CDR1 MNHEY and CDR2 SMNVEV (reference sequence). Trimming shortened V by 0 bases and J by 0 bases, and 15 bases separated the two germline ends. This CDR3 reads CASSLSIIRGSSYNEQFF. In DNA, the CDR3 is TGTGCCAGCAGTTTATCCATTATTAGGGGGAGCTCCTACAATGAGCAGTTCTTC.

The genes are TRBV2 and TRBJ1-4; D might be TRBD1 (5 bases). The germline V gene has CDR1 SNHLY and CDR2 FYNNEI. The CDR3 runs 19 residues. Trimming left V 6 bases short and J 7 bases short, with 30 bases between. Here the CDR3 DNA reads TGTGCCAGCAGCGAGCGCCCAACAGGAGTGGGAGGGTGGGGTGAAAAACTGTTTTTT. It encodes CASSERPTGVGGWGEKLFF.

The V call is TRBV29-1, the J call TRBJ1-5; D remains unclear. V was clipped by 7 bases and J by 0 bases, with 10 bases between them. CDR1 is SQVTM, CDR2 ANQGSEA, per germline. The CDR3 extends over 13 amino acids. CDR3 protein: CSDLPDSNQPQHF. The CDR3 DNA sequence: TGCAGCGACCTACCGGATAGCAATCAGCCCCAGCATTTT.

The chain is built from TRBV28 and TRBJ1-1; no clear D. The ends were cut back, 7 bases at V and 5 bases at J, with 8 bases in the middle. This CDR3 has 11 amino acids. CDR1 and CDR2 from the germline V gene are MDHEN and SYDVKM. The CDR3 DNA reads TGTGCCAGCAACTACCGGACTGAAGCTTTCTTT. Residues: CASNYRTEAFF.

This chain links TRBV28 with TRBJ2-3; TRBD1 matches 8 bases. The CDR3 is 15 amino acids. CDR1 and CDR2 from the germline V gene are MDHEN and SYDVKM. Losses at the gene ends were 8 bases for V and 6 bases for J; bases not matched to a gene: 13. The CDR3 DNA follows: TGTGCCAGCTCACCCCAGGGGGCCTTAAGGGATACGCAGTATTTT. Its protein is CASSPQGALRDTQYF.

The rearrangement joins TRBV28 to TRBJ1-6, with TRBD1 matching 8 bases. The CDR3 contains 15 residues. CDR1 is MDHEN and CDR2 is SYDVKM in the germline V gene. Germline trimming cut 5 bases from V and 8 bases from J; bases unmatched to any gene: 8. CDR3 in amino acids: CASSLDREEDSPLHF. The CDR3 region has the DNA TGTGCCAGCAGTCTGGACAGGGAGGAAGATTCACCCCTCCACTTT. The whole variable domain, filled in from reference TRBV28 and TRBJ1-6, reads DVKVTQSSRYLVKRTGEKVFLECVQDMDHENMFWYRQDPGLGLRLIYFSYDVKMKEKGDIPEGYSVSREKKERFSLILESASTNQTSMYLCASSLDREEDSPLHFGNGTRLTVT.

This chain connects TRBV2 to TRBJ2-7, with 9 bases identical to TRBD2. Per the germline V gene, CDR1 is SNHLY and CDR2 is FYNNEI. The CDR3 totals 14 residues. V shed 11 bases and J 4 bases; nucleotides not matched to a gene: 12. The CDR3 nucleotides read TGTGCCCTCGGGGGAGCGGGAGGTGGTTACGAGCAGTACTTC. It encodes CALGGAGGGYEQYF. Filled out from reference TRBV2 and TRBJ2-7, the complete variable domain reads EPEVTQTPSHQVTQMGQEVILRCVPISNHLYFYWYRQILGQKVEFLVSFYNNEISEKSEIFDDQFSVERPDGSNFTLKIRSTKLEDSAMYFCALGGAGGGYEQYFGPGTRLTVT.

The V call is TRBV9, the J call TRBJ1-4, with 10 bases fitting TRBD1. Germline-derived CDR1 and CDR2 are SGDLS and YYNGEE. The junction had 8 bases not matched to a gene; V was cut back by 1 base and J by 2 bases. This CDR3 is built from 18 residues. The CDR3 is CASSVRPGTGATNEKLFF. The DNA for the CDR3 is TGTGCCAGCAGCGTACGGCCGGGGACAGGGGCTACTAATGAAAAACTGTTTTTT.

V and J are TRBV14 and TRBJ2-7, with TRBD2 as a possible D gene (5 bases). Trimming removed 4 bases at V and 4 bases at J, with 20 bases between. CDR3 length: 16 residues. Germline-derived CDR1 and CDR2 are SGHDN and FVKESK. CDR3: CASSPPFGDSEYEQYF. The CDR3 bases are TGTGCCAGCAGCCCCCCGTTCGGGGATTCGGAGTACGAGCAGTACTTC.

The V and J genes are TRBV5-1 and TRBJ2-1, with 14 bases that match TRBD2. Germline V lookup: CDR1 SGHRS, CDR2 YFSETQ. The junction had 5 bases not matched to a gene; V was cut back by 6 bases and J by 9 bases. This CDR3 spans 14 amino acids. CDR3 sequence reads: CASIGTSGRREQFF. CDR3 in DNA: TGCGCCAGCATCGGGACTAGCGGGAGACGTGAGCAGTTCTTC.

The genes are TRBV6-1 and TRBJ2-7; no reliable D call. V was shortened by 2 bases and J by 1 base, with 9 bases between the two germline ends. From germline, CDR1 is MNHNS and CDR2 SASEGT. The CDR3 length is 14 residues. The DNA for the CDR3 is TGTGCCAGCAGTGAACAGGCTACATCCTACGAGCAGTACTTC. It translates to CASSEQATSYEQYF.

The CDR3 nucleotides read TGTGCCAGCAGCTTATTCGGTGCGGGATTCTCCTACAATGAGCAGTTCTTC. It yields the protein CASSLFGAGFSYNEQFF. The gene calls are TRBV7-3 and TRBJ2-1, with D perhaps matching TRBD2 (6 bases). This CDR3 spans 17 amino acids. V gave up 2 bases and J gave up 0 bases, with 14 bases separating them. CDR1 is SGHTA, CDR2 FQGTGA, per germline.

The gene calls are TRBV19 and TRBJ1-5; 10 bases are a match to TRBD1. Losses at the gene ends were 6 bases for V and 3 bases for J; bases not matched to a gene: 2. The CDR3 covers 14 residues. In germline, CDR1 is LNHDA, CDR2 SQIVND (reference sequence). The CDR3 region is CASRGTGDNQPQHF. In DNA, the CDR3 is TGTGCCAGTAGGGGGACAGGGGACAATCAGCCCCAGCATTTT.

The chain employs TRBV5-1 and TRBJ2-3; tentatively, D is TRBD2 (6 bases). CDR1 SGHRS and CDR2 YFSETQ come from the germline V gene. The V end lost 3 bases, the J end lost 2 bases, and 25 bases lay between the germline ends. This CDR3 spans 19 amino acids. The CDR3 loop reads CASSSEGSSLAGSTDTQYF. The CDR3 nucleotides read TGCGCCAGCAGCTCGGAGGGCTCCTCCTTGGCGGGGTCCACAGATACGCAGTATTTT.

The rearrangement links TRBV2 to TRBJ1-5; 9 bases agree with TRBD1. The CDR3 extends over 15 amino acids. V lost 4 bases and J lost 7; bases outside the gene matches: 8. CDR1 and CDR2 (germline): SNHLY, FYNNEI. CDR3 in amino acids: CASSGTGAPGQPQHF. The CDR3 DNA follows: TGTGCCAGCAGTGGGACAGGGGCCCCAGGGCAGCCCCAGCATTTT.